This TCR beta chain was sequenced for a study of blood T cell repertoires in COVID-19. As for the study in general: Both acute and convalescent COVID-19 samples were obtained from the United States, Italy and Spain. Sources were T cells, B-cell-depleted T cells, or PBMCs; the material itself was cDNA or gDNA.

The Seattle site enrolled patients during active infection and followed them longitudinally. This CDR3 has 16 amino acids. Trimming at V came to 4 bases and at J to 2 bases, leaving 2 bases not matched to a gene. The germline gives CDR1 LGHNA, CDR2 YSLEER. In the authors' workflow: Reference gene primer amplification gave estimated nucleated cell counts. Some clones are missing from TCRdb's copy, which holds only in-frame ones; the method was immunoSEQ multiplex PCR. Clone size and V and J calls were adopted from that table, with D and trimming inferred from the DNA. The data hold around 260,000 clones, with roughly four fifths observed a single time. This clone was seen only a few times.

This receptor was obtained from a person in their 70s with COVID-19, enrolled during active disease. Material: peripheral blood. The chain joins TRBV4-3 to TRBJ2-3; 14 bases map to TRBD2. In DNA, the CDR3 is TGCGCCAGCAGCCGGACTAGCGGGGGGCCCACAGATACGCAGTATTTT. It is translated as CASSRTSGGPTDTQYF.